The 14 T cell receptor beta chains given below trace back to one sample, sequenced in a study of cytomegalovirus exposure and HLA in healthy donors (dated by TCRdb to 2017 to 2019). The library was generated by the immunoSEQ multiplex PCR assay. A mixture of 60 forward primers for TCR Vbeta segments and 13 reverse primers for TCR Jbeta segments was used in the multiplex PCR. TCRdb stores this immuneACCESS table with in-frame sequences only. Part of the clones is absent; in the studies checked, under half of the shortfall reflects unresolved V genes, and no reason is known for the rest. Within this sample are approximately 150,000 clones, with about 72% of them counted one time only. The ten largest clones capture around 4.7% of the sample. Input material: PBMCs. These receptors all stem from a man in his 60s in good health and CMV-seronegative.

The CDR3 is CASSPGTDYGYTF. In DNA form, the CDR3 reads TGCGCCAGCAGCCCCGGGACAGACTATGGCTACACCTTC. The chain uses TRBV10-2 and TRBJ1-2; 7 positions match TRBD1. This CDR3 is built from 13 residues. V shed 6 bases, J shed 3 bases, and the junction held 4 bases outside the gene matches. Germline CDR1 reads WSHSY; CDR2 reads SAAADI.

CDR3 sequence reads: CASSARQTDTQYF. CDR3 sequence (DNA): TGTGCCAGCAGTGCCAGACAGACAGATACGCAGTATTTT. The chain employs TRBV2 and TRBJ2-3; D may be TRBD1 (5 bases). CDR3 size: 13 residues. The V gene lost 4 bases and the J gene lost 3 bases, with 8 bases spanning the gap. Germline V gene lookup returns CDR1 SNHLY and CDR2 FYNNEI.

In its sample, this clone was seen a few times. The V and J genes are TRBV7-9 and TRBJ1-2; unclear D gene. Trimming cost V 4 bases and J 6 bases, with 27 bases left between them. Germline CDR1 and CDR2: SEHNR and FQNEAQ (reference sequence). This CDR3 is 18 amino acids long. The CDR3 loop reads CASSSIALIPGPWDGYTF. The CDR3 nucleotides read TGTGCCAGCAGCTCGATCGCCTTAATACCGGGTCCCTGGGATGGCTACACCTTC.

The chain carries TRBV7-2 and TRBJ2-7; 10 bases line up with TRBD1. The germline V gene encodes CDR1 SGHTA and CDR2 FQGNSA. With V trimmed by 4 bases and J by 4 bases, 1 base remained unmatched. The CDR3 is 13 residues long. CDR3 in DNA: TGTGCCAGCAGCTCGGACAGGGGGTACGAGCAGTACTTC. This codes for CASSSDRGYEQYF.

The chain uses TRBV30 and TRBJ2-7, with 7 bases fitting TRBD1. The CDR3 consists of 15 residues. The J segment lost 2 bases and the V segment lost 1 base, leaving 8 bases of the junction unmatched. Germline V gene sequence: CDR1 GTSNPN, CDR2 SVGIG (reference sequence). The CDR3 here is CAWSGAGTVAYEQYF. Here the CDR3 DNA reads TGTGCCTGGAGTGGAGCTGGGACAGTGGCCTACGAGCAGTACTTC.

The rearrangement uses TRBV4-1 and TRBJ1-5; 11 bases fit TRBD1. The V segment lost 0 bases and the J segment 0 bases; nucleotides outside the gene matches: 16. The CDR3 is made up of 22 amino acids. Germline V gene lookup returns CDR1 MGHRA and CDR2 YSYEKL. CDR3 loop: CASSQDRGAGQGASYSNQPQHF. Written as DNA, the CDR3 is TGCGCCAGCAGCCAAGATCGGGGAGCCGGACAGGGGGCCTCTTATAGCAATCAGCCCCAGCATTTT.

The chain has TRBV6-1 and TRBJ2-1; tentatively, D is TRBD2 (6 bases). The germline V gene has CDR1 MNHNS and CDR2 SASEGT. There are 16 residues in the CDR3. The V end lost 3 bases, the J end lost 9 bases, and 21 bases lay between the germline ends. This CDR3 is CASSERRVAEPPEQFF. In DNA, the CDR3 is TGTGCCAGCAGTGAGAGGCGAGTAGCGGAGCCCCCTGAGCAGTTCTTC.

The gene calls are TRBV5-1 and TRBJ2-7, with 8 bases lining up with TRBD1. CDR1 SGHRS and CDR2 YFSETQ come from the germline V gene. This CDR3 contains 14 residues. The V segment lost 3 bases and the J segment 5 bases; nucleotides outside the gene matches: 7. CDR3 coding DNA: TGCGCCAGCAGCTCACTGACAGGGGCTAACGAGCAGTACTTC. The encoded protein is CASSSLTGANEQYF.

This clone was seen just once. The chain is built from TRBV28 and TRBJ1-1; TRBD1 is a possible D gene (6 bases). Trimming removed 7 bases from V and 4 bases from J, with 19 bases in between. The germline CDR1 and CDR2 sequences are MDHEN and SYDVKM. The length of the CDR3 is 15 residues. CDR3 nucleotide sequence: TGTGCCAGCATCACCTGGGCAGGGGCAGGCACTGAAGCTTTCTTT. Translating it yields CASITWAGAGTEAFF.

In its sample, this clone was seen a few times. This chain connects TRBV19 to TRBJ2-1; maybe TRBD2 (5 bases). The CDR3 is 13 amino acids. The germline V gene encodes CDR1 LNHDA and CDR2 SQIVND (reference sequence). V lost 5 bases to trimming and J lost 4 bases, with 9 bases between them. The DNA for the CDR3 is TGTGCCAGTAGTCCGGGGTTGTACAATGAGCAGTTCTTC. It specifies CASSPGLYNEQFF.

The chain combines TRBV30 with TRBJ2-3; TRBD1 matches at 7 bases. CDR1 and CDR2 (germline): GTSNPN, SVGIG (reference sequence). The V and J ends lost 2 bases and 6 bases, in that order; junction bases with no gene match: 11. This CDR3 region has 15 residues. Written as DNA, the CDR3 is TGTGCCTGGAGTAAAGGGAGAGGGGGCTTGGATACGCAGTATTTT. It yields the protein CAWSKGRGGLDTQYF.

This clone is a singleton in its sample. The CDR3 DNA reads TGTGCCAGCTCACCTGATCTCAGGGACAATGAGCAGTTCTTC. Residues: CASSPDLRDNEQFF. V is TRBV18 and J is TRBJ2-1, with TRBD1 as a possible D gene (5 bases). Germline assignment: CDR1 KGHSH and CDR2 LQKENI. V lost 3 bases, J lost 5 bases, and 11 bases lay in between. The CDR3 totals 14 residues. Based on the CDR3 plus reference TRBV18 and TRBJ2-1, the full variable domain is NAGVMQNPRHLVRRRGQEARLRCSPMKGHSHVYWYRQLPEEGLKFMVYLQKENIIDESGMPKERFSAEFPKEGPSILRIQQVVRGDSAAYFCASSPDLRDNEQFFGPGTRLTVL.

The chain recombines TRBV7-2 with TRBJ2-7, with a tentative D call TRBD2 (7 bases). This CDR3 region has 14 residues. Germline V gene lookup returns CDR1 SGHTA and CDR2 FQGNSA. Trimming left V 3 bases short and J 5 bases short, with 14 bases between. CDR3 loop: CASSFIGGADEQYF. CDR3 nucleotides: TGTGCCAGCAGCTTCATTGGGGGGGCGGACGAGCAGTACTTC.

V gene TRBV18 combines with J gene TRBJ1-2; D perhaps matches TRBD1 (6 bases). V dropped 2 bases and J dropped 3 bases, with 10 bases sitting between them. Per germline, CDR1 KGHSH and CDR2 LQKENI. The CDR3 covers 14 residues. The CDR3, as DNA: TGTGCCAGCTCACCAGGGGGCAAAGACTATGGCTACACCTTC. Protein product: CASSPGGKDYGYTF.